This note documents a single TCR beta chain sequence. This CDR3 contains 13 residues. Germline V gene sequence: CDR1 SGHDN, CDR2 FVKESK. Deletions cut 0 bases from V and 3 bases from J, with 6 bases between. The sample belongs to a study of cytomegalovirus exposure and HLA in healthy donors. PCR primers comprised 60 Vbeta and 13 Jbeta primers. Some clones are missing from TCRdb's copy, which holds only in-frame ones; the method was immunoSEQ multiplex PCR. The sample includes about 120,000 clones, 60% to 85% of them seen just once. The clonotype was recovered from a female donor in good health and CMV-seronegative. What was sequenced was PBMCs. The chain carries TRBV14 and TRBJ2-7; no clear D gene. CDR3 sequence: CASSQERHYEQYF. CDR3 sequence (DNA): TGTGCCAGCAGCCAAGAGCGGCACTACGAGCAGTACTTC.